The 12 T cell receptor beta chains below come from one sample, sequenced in a study of brain T cells in children with intractable seizures. Clones were sequenced by immunoSEQ multiplex PCR, and TCRdb holds only the in-frame ones, with some missing. This table has 70,000 to 90,000 clones, about 93% appearing once. This specimen was peripheral blood, taken at surgery. The receptor set was obtained from a boy younger than two with tuberous sclerosis and intractable seizures.

The chain joins TRBV5-4 to TRBJ1-2; tentative D call: TRBD1 (6 bases). Per the germline V gene, CDR1 is SGHNT and CDR2 is YYREEE (reference sequence). The V gene lost 0 bases and the J gene lost 6 bases, with 12 bases spanning the gap. This CDR3 spans 14 amino acids. CDR3 amino acids: CASSLDRVVHGYTF. CDR3 DNA: TGTGCCAGCAGCTTGGACAGGGTGGTCCATGGCTACACCTTC.

CDR3 protein: CASSRNYGYTF. The CDR3 coding sequence is TGTGCCAGCAGCCGAAACTATGGCTACACCTTC. V is TRBV12-3 or TRBV12-4 and J is TRBJ1-2; D ambiguous. CDR3 length: 11 amino acids. V was trimmed by 6 bases and J by 2 bases, leaving 4 bases between them.

The chain is built from TRBV29-1 and TRBJ2-1, with TRBD2 matching 9 bases. CDR1 is SQVTM, CDR2 ANQGSEA, per germline. The trim removed 6 bases at V and 0 bases at J, leaving 9 bases unmatched. This CDR3 spans 16 amino acids. CDR3 in amino acids: CSVDGTSLISYNEQFF. Here the CDR3 DNA reads TGCAGCGTCGACGGGACTAGCCTCATCTCCTACAATGAGCAGTTCTTC.

The chain recombines TRBV28 with TRBJ2-7; the D gene is possibly TRBD1 (6 bases). CDR3 length: 14 amino acids. V was pared by 6 bases and J by 1 base, with 13 bases between. The germline V gene encodes CDR1 MDHEN and CDR2 SYDVKM. DNA for the CDR3: TGTGCCAGCAGGTCCCCGGGACAATCCTACGAGCAGTACTTC. Amino acid sequence: CASRSPGQSYEQYF.

J is TRBJ2-1 and V is TRBV5-1; no definite D call. The germline V gene has CDR1 SGHRS and CDR2 YFSETQ. CDR3 length equals 13 residues. Deletions cut 2 bases from V and 4 bases from J, with 7 bases between. CDR3 DNA: TGCGCCAGCAGCTTCGACTTTTACAATGAGCAGTTCTTC. Its protein is CASSFDFYNEQFF.

This clone was seen just once. J is TRBJ2-3 and V is TRBV6-5; no definite D call. Germline lookup yields CDR1 MNHEY and CDR2 SVGAGI. Trimming left V 6 bases short and J 6 bases short, with 10 bases between. This CDR3 is built from 12 residues. CDR3 residues: CASSLKHDTQYF. CDR3 nucleotides: TGTGCCAGCAGCCTCAAACACGATACGCAGTATTTT.

The chain has TRBV3-1 (or the pseudogene TRBV3-2) and TRBJ2-7; TRBD2 matches 11 bases. This CDR3 is built from 16 residues. V trimming: 1 base; J trimming: 6 bases; junction bases outside the gene matches: 8. Germline V CDR1 and CDR2: LGHDT, YNNKEL (reference sequence). CDR3: CASSQGNRLAGGEQYF. Here the CDR3 DNA reads TGTGCCAGCAGCCAAGGTAACCGCCTAGCGGGGGGCGAGCAGTACTTC.

This chain uses TRBV5-1 with TRBJ1-2, with D possibly being TRBD1 (5 bases). This CDR3 region has 20 residues. V was cut by 2 bases and J by 6 bases, with 32 bases left in between. Germline V lookup: CDR1 SGHRS, CDR2 YFSETQ. The CDR3 DNA reads TGCGCCAGCAGCTTTTTTCAGGGTGCGGGATCGGACCCCAAGGAGAATGGCTACACCTTC. Translation: CASSFFQGAGSDPKENGYTF.

This chain uses TRBV9 with TRBJ1-1; no clear D. Deletions cut 1 base from V and 1 base from J, with 5 bases between. The V gene's germline CDR1 is SGDLS and CDR2 YYNGEE. The CDR3 consists of 13 residues. Here the CDR3 DNA reads TGTGCCAGCAGCGTATCAAGGAACACTGAAGCTTTCTTT. Translation: CASSVSRNTEAFF.

The chain links TRBV7-9 to TRBJ1-2, with a tentative D call TRBD1 (5 bases). Germline CDR1 SEHNR, CDR2 FQNEAQ (reference sequence). Trimming removed 3 bases from V and 3 bases from J, with 14 bases in between. This CDR3 has 15 residues. CDR3 in amino acids: CASSFGGAEDYGYTF. In DNA form, the CDR3 reads TGTGCCAGCAGCTTCGGAGGGGCTGAGGACTATGGCTACACCTTC.

V and J are TRBV10-3 and TRBJ2-5; 8 positions agree with TRBD2. The length of the CDR3 is 14 residues. The germline V gene has CDR1 ENHRY and CDR2 SYGVKD. J was trimmed by 5 bases and V by 2 bases; bases with no gene match: 4. As DNA, the CDR3 is TGTGCCATCAGTGAGCGGGGCGGGGGGGAGACCCAGTACTTC. Protein sequence: CAISERGGGETQYF.

This clone is a singleton in its sample. This rearrangement joins TRBV10-3 to TRBJ1-3, with 8 bases matching TRBD1. The ends lost 0 bases at V and 5 bases at J; junction bases unmatched: 3. Germline V CDR1 and CDR2: ENHRY, SYGVKD. This CDR3 is built from 15 residues. The CDR3 protein is CAISESQGGRNTIYF. CDR3 in DNA: TGTGCCATCAGTGAGTCACAGGGGGGCAGAAACACCATATATTTT.